This paragraph covers one TCR beta chain sequence. Its specificity is unknown. TCRdb fed the RT-PCR reads into MiXCR, producing one record per CDR3 protein. The sample lists 630,000 or so distinct CDR3 sequences; 15% to 19% were seen once. This sample is drawn from a study of response to subunit inactivated influenza vaccine. The V end was cut by 0 bases, the J end by 5 bases, with 14 bases between. This CDR3 is 15 amino acids long. Germline CDR1 is SGDLS and CDR2 is YYNGEE. General study findings and limits: Authors proposed each seasonal influenza vaccination draws in few new T cells.

The chain carries TRBV9 and TRBJ1-1; D uncertain. The source is a man aged 50 or older who received an inactivated influenza vaccine. The material was PBMCs from blood, obtained 11 to 12 days after vaccination. The chain's CDR3 is CASSVGPGSGTEAFF. CDR3 DNA: TGTGCCAGCAGCGTAGGACCGGGGTCGGGGACTGAAGCTTTCTTT.